These 16 T cell receptor beta chains originate from one sample sequenced in a study of T cells in women clearing cervical HPV infection. TCRdb keeps only in-frame clones here, not all; method: immunoSEQ multiplex PCR. The record lists around 44,000 clones, of which the ten most abundant hold 7% to 8.5%. The source material was blood buffy coat. The origin of the receptors is a woman aged 18-70 years with a cervical HPV16 infection that either progressed to CIN3+ or cleared (not recorded which).

For this clone: From the germline J gene comes the end of the CDR3, since the read stops 3 residues before it. The chain employs TRBV6-1 and TRBJ1-5, with D hard to call. Germline V gene data show CDR1 as MNHNS and CDR2 as SASEGT. Trimming cost V 0 bases and J 6 bases, with 6 bases left between them. This CDR3 contains 13 residues. The part of the CDR3 DNA that was read is TGTGCCAGCAGTGAAGCCGCAGGTCAGCCC. Protein sequence: CASSEAAGQP. The complete CDR3 sequence is CASSEAAGQPQHF.

Worth noting for this clone: With the read ending 3 residues before the CDR3 end, the germline J gene is used to fill in that end. The chain joins TRBV10-2 to TRBJ1-1; D remains ambiguous. Germline CDR1 reads WSHSY; CDR2 reads SAAADI. The CDR3 consists of 13 residues. CDR3 bases read: TGCGCCAGCAGTGAGTCGAAACTTTCAGAA. It yields the protein CASSESKLSE. The full CDR3 protein is CASSESKLSEAFF.

With respect to this clone: The read is 3 residues too short to cover the CDR3 end, so that end is filled in from the germline J gene. This rearrangement joins TRBV7-8 to TRBJ2-7; TRBD1 is a possible D gene (6 bases). Germline loops: CDR1 SGHVS, CDR2 FQNEAQ. CDR3 size: 14 residues. V lost 5 bases to trimming and J lost 0 bases, with 11 bases between them. CDR3 DNA (partial): TGTGCCAGCAGCAGCCGACAGGACTCCTACGAG. Amino acids: CASSSRQDSYE. Given in full, the CDR3 is CASSSRQDSYEQYF. Full variable domain (remainder filled in from reference TRBV7-8 and TRBJ2-7): GAGVSQSPRYKVAKRGQDVALRCDPISGHVSLFWYQQALGQGPEFLTYFQNEAQLDKSGLPSDRFFAERPEGSVSTLKIQRTQQEDSAVYLCASSSRQDSYEQYFGPGTRLTVT.

As for this clone: The read stops 3 residues short of the end of the CDR3; the missing end is completed from the germline J gene. The gene calls are TRBV6-4 and TRBJ1-1, with D hard to call. The germline V gene encodes CDR1 MRHNA and CDR2 SNTAGT. V gave up 4 bases and J gave up 1 base, with 10 bases separating them. The CDR3 is 14 amino acids. Here the CDR3 reads CASSVAEKNTEAFF. Incomplete CDR3 DNA: TGTGCCAGCAGTGTCGCGGAAAAGAACACTGAA.

With respect to this clone: The observed sequence ends 3 residues before the CDR3 terminus, with the missing tail filled in from the germline J gene. The chain joins TRBV5-1 to TRBJ2-5; TRBD2 agrees at 8 bases. Losses at the gene ends were 4 bases for V and 5 bases for J; bases not matched to a gene: 10. Germline V CDR1 and CDR2: SGHRS, YFSETQ. The CDR3 is 15 residues long. This CDR3 reads CASSPRASGLETQYF. Partial CDR3 DNA: TGCGCCAGCAGCCCCCGGGCTAGCGGGTTGGAGACC.

For this clone: The CDR3 end is not reached by the read, which stops 3 residues before it; the germline J gene fills it in. This chain connects TRBV28 to TRBJ1-1; D is possibly TRBD1 (5 bases). Germline V gene sequence: CDR1 MDHEN, CDR2 SYDVKM. V was shortened by 3 bases and J by 1 base, with 9 bases between the two germline ends. The CDR3 has 14 residues. CDR3 loop: CASSFPGKNTEAFF. The covered CDR3 bases are TGTGCCAGCAGTTTTCCAGGGAAGAACACTGAA.

Regarding this clone: The read is 3 residues too short to cover the CDR3 end, so that end is filled in from the germline J gene. This chain connects TRBV20-1 to TRBJ1-5; the match to TRBD1 covers 9 bases. The CDR3 loop spans 15 amino acids. Germline V gives CDR1 DFQATT, CDR2 SNEGSKA (reference sequence). After removal of 5 bases from V and 3 bases from J, the junction contained 8 bases not matched to a gene. This CDR3 reads CSAAGTGTFNQPQHF. The part of the CDR3 DNA that was read is TGCAGTGCTGCCGGGACAGGGACATTCAATCAGCCC.

To note about this clone: Read coverage stops 3 residues before the CDR3 terminus; the germline J gene supplies the remainder. The genes are TRBV4-1 and TRBJ1-4, with D possibly matching TRBD1 (5 bases). Germline CDR1 reads MGHRA; CDR2 reads YSYEKL. The CDR3 runs 17 residues. Trimming left V 2 bases short and J 8 bases short, with 21 bases between. The sequenced part of the CDR3 DNA is TGCGCCAGCAGCCAAAGAGGATTGGGGCAGTCAGGGGAAAAA. It codes for CASSQRGLGQSGEK. The CDR3 reads in full as CASSQRGLGQSGEKLFF.

As regards this clone: The read halts 3 residues ahead of the CDR3 end, with the missing end drawn from the germline J gene. The chain has TRBV2 and TRBJ1-1; 9 nucleotides line up with TRBD1. The V and J ends lost 5 bases and 6 bases, in that order; junction bases with no gene match: 7. CDR1 is SNHLY and CDR2 is FYNNEI in the germline V gene. This CDR3 has 14 residues. CDR3 DNA (partial): TGTGCCAGCAGTAGGACAGGGGCCAGGCCTGAA. It specifies CASSRTGARPE. The full CDR3 is CASSRTGARPEAFF.

Remarks on this clone: The CDR3 end lies 3 residues beyond the end of the read and is filled in from the germline J gene. This chain uses TRBV20-1 with TRBJ2-6; TRBD1 agrees at 10 bases. Germline V lookup: CDR1 DFQATT, CDR2 SNEGSKA (reference sequence). The CDR3 is 15 residues long. Trimming cost V 6 bases and J 0 bases; bases outside gene matches: 2. CDR3 sequence: CSARQGASGANVLTF. The DNA read from the CDR3 is TGCAGTGCAAGACAGGGGGCCTCTGGGGCCAACGTC.

Of note for this clone: With the read ending 3 residues before the CDR3 end, the germline J gene is used to fill in that end. This chain uses TRBV20-1 with TRBJ2-1; D possibly corresponds to TRBD2 (6 bases). V lost 6 bases, J lost 9 bases, and 18 bases lay in between. CDR1 is DFQATT, CDR2 SNEGSKA, per germline (reference sequence). The length of the CDR3 is 13 residues. The covered CDR3 bases are TGCAGTGCCCGGGACTCCCCAATCACTGAG. The encoded protein is CSARDSPITE. The complete CDR3 protein is CSARDSPITEQFF.

Worth noting for this clone: The read terminates 3 residues ahead of where the CDR3 ends, so the germline J gene completes it. V usage is TRBV20-1 and J usage is TRBJ2-3; no clear D. Looked up from germline, CDR1 is DFQATT and CDR2 is SNEGSKA (reference sequence). V gave up 3 bases and J gave up 3 bases, with 13 bases separating them. CDR3 length equals 14 residues. CDR3 in amino acids: CSAREGQATDTQYF. The DNA read from the CDR3 is TGCAGTGCTAGGGAAGGGCAGGCGACAGATACG.

Of note for this clone: The observed sequence ends 3 residues before the CDR3 terminus, with the missing tail filled in from the germline J gene. The J gene is TRBJ2-3, the V gene TRBV20-1; D gene unclear. Germline assignment: CDR1 DFQATT and CDR2 SNEGSKA (reference sequence). This CDR3 contains 11 residues. V was cut by 5 bases and J by 4 bases, with 7 bases left in between. The sequenced CDR3 bases are TGCAGTGCTCTCCGGGCAGATACG. This gives the protein CSALRADT. The whole CDR3 sequence reads CSALRADTQYF.

On this clone itself: The CDR3 is cut off 3 residues early in the read; its end comes from the germline J gene. The chain recombines TRBV5-4 with TRBJ1-1, with TRBD1 as a possible D gene (6 bases). Germline CDR1 and CDR2: SGHNT and YYREEE (reference sequence). With 4 bases removed from V and 6 bases from J, the gap between germline ends came to 19 bases. The length of the CDR3 is 15 residues. The CDR3 DNA, read in part, is TGTGCCAGCAGCCCAGGGGCGCCAAAAGGCTCTGAA. Protein product: CASSPGAPKGSE. From start to end, the CDR3 is CASSPGAPKGSEAFF. The whole variable domain, remainder taken from reference TRBV5-4 and TRBJ1-1, is ETGVTQSPTHLIKTRGQQVTLRCSSQSGHNTVSWYQQALGQGPQFIFQYYREEENGRGNFPPRFSGLQFPNYSSELNVNALELDDSALYLCASSPGAPKGSEAFFGQGTRLTVV.

Turning to this clone: The read falls 3 residues short of the CDR3 end, and the missing part is taken from the germline J gene. This chain connects TRBV14 to TRBJ1-4; D perhaps matches TRBD1 (5 bases). Germline V gene lookup returns CDR1 SGHDN and CDR2 FVKESK. This CDR3 has 15 amino acids. V shed 4 bases and J shed 4 bases, with 13 bases lying between them. The covered CDR3 bases are TGTGCCAGCAGCCCCAGACAGCCCCTTAATGAAAAA. The encoded protein is CASSPRQPLNEK. The CDR3, in full, reads CASSPRQPLNEKLFF.

Turning to this clone: The read ends 3 residues early relative to the CDR3; the germline J gene fills the gap. This chain links TRBV12-5 with TRBJ2-1; 8 bases are a match to TRBD2. Germline assignment: CDR1 LGHNT and CDR2 FRNRAP. This CDR3 is built from 13 residues. V shed 8 bases, J shed 6 bases, and the junction held 6 bases outside the gene matches. Here the CDR3 reads CASSGRDSNEQFF. Partial CDR3 DNA: TGTGCTAGTAGCGGGAGAGATTCCAATGAG.